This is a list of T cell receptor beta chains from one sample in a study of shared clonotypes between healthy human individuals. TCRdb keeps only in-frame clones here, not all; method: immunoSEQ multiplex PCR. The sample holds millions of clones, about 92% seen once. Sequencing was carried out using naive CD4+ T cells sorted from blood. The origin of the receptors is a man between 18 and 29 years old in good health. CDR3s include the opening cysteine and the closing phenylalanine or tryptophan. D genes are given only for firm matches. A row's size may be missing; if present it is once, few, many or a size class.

TGTGCCAGCAGTGAAAGGACAAGACAAGAGACCCAGTACTTC CASSERTRQETQYF - - TRBJ2-5 TRBV6-1
TGTGCCAGCAGAGAGAACACGGGGTCACCCCTCCACTTT CASRENTGSPLHF - - TRBJ1-6 TRBV6-5
TGTGCCAGCAGTTTCCAGGGGGCGAACACCGGGGAGCTGTTTTTT CASSFQGANTGELFF - TRBD1 TRBJ2-2 TRBV27
TGTGCCAGTAGTTCCCGATCTAGGACAGGGATCTCTGGAAACACCATATATTTT CASSSRSRTGISGNTIYF - TRBD1 TRBJ1-3 TRBV19
TGTGCCAGCTCACCCCCAGGACTGGGCAAATGGTACGAGCAGTACTTC CASSPPGLGKWYEQYF - - TRBJ2-7 TRBV18
TGCGCCAGCAGCTTGTGGACAGGCGCCAATCAGCCCCAGCATTTT CASSLWTGANQPQHF - TRBD1 TRBJ1-5 TRBV5-1
TGTGCCTGGAGCCGGGACAGGGAAGTCTACGAGCAGTACTTC CAWSRDREVYEQYF - TRBD1 TRBJ2-7 TRBV30
TGTGCCTGGAGTGTAGTGGCAGGGGCGCGGACCGGGGAGCTGTTTTTT CAWSVVAGARTGELFF - - TRBJ2-2 TRBV30
TGTGCCAGTAGTGATACCGGGACAGGGAATCAGCCCCAGCATTTT CASSDTGTGNQPQHF few TRBD1 TRBJ1-5 TRBV19
TGTGCCAGCAGCCCCGGACAGATGCGCAATGAGCAGTTCTTC CASSPGQMRNEQFF - - TRBJ2-1 TRBV13
TGCGCCAGCAGCCAAGACAGCACAGGGGTCTATGGCTACACCTTC CASSQDSTGVYGYTF - TRBD1 TRBJ1-2 TRBV4-1
TGCGCCAGCAGTGAAACAGGGCTGACTAATGAAAAACTGTTTTTT CASSETGLTNEKLFF - - TRBJ1-4 TRBV5-1
TGCGCCAGCAGGAGCACCGGGGAGCTGTTTTTT CASRSTGELFF - - TRBJ2-2 TRBV5-1
TGTGCCAGCAGCTGGGCGGAGGGGGGGACGGTGTACTTC CASSWAEGGTVYF - - TRBJ2-7 TRBV7-2
TGTGCCAGCAGGAGTTTGGGGGCGGGCGAGGAGGGTGAAGCTTTCTTT CASRSLGAGEEGEAFF - - TRBJ1-1 TRBV27
TGTGCCAGCACCATCGGGCTAGCGGGTGGCGGGGAGCTGTTTTTT CASTIGLAGGGELFF once TRBD2 TRBJ2-2 TRBV27
TGTGCCAGCAGCCCCCACCGGGACAGGGCTTACGAGCAGTACTTC CASSPHRDRAYEQYF - TRBD1 TRBJ2-7 TRBV7-8
TGCGCCAGCAGCCTCGGGATGTTCGTCACAGATACGCAGTATTTT CASSLGMFVTDTQYF - - TRBJ2-3 TRBV5-1
TGTGCCAGCAGTGCCAAACGACAGGGGCCCGGGGAGCTGTTTTTT CASSAKRQGPGELFF - TRBD1 TRBJ2-2 TRBV6-1
TGTGCCAGCAGCTTAGTTACCAGCCGTCTTTATGGCTACACCTTC CASSLVTSRLYGYTF - - TRBJ1-2 TRBV11-2
TGTGCCAGCACCTCAAGGGGCGGAATGAGCTCCTACGAGCAGTACTTC CASTSRGGMSSYEQYF - - TRBJ2-7 TRBV28
TGTGCCAGCAGTCGCGGGACTAGCGGGGTGAATGAGCAGTTCTTC CASSRGTSGVNEQFF - TRBD2 TRBJ2-1 TRBV6-5
TGCGCCAGCTATGACGGAGTGGCCTACGAGCAGTACTTC CASYDGVAYEQYF - - TRBJ2-7 TRBV10-2
TGTGCCAGCAGCTTGCCGGGACTAGCGGAATACAATGAGCAGTTCTTC CASSLPGLAEYNEQFF - TRBD2 TRBJ2-1 TRBV9
TGTGCCAGTAGTTGGGGCGCAGGGATCAACACTGAAGCTTTCTTT CASSWGAGINTEAFF - - TRBJ1-1 TRBV19
TGTGCCAGCAGTTACATCGGCCTCAATGAGCAGTTCTTC CASSYIGLNEQFF - - TRBJ2-1 TRBV6-5
TGTGCCAGCAGCTTAGCTATGAACACTGAAGCTTTCTTT CASSLAMNTEAFF - - TRBJ1-1 TRBV7-9
TGTGCCAGCACCTCCCGGGGTAGTTGGAATGAGCAGTTCTTC CASTSRGSWNEQFF - - TRBJ2-1 TRBV6-5
TGCGCCAGCACCCCGACAGGGTCAAACTATGGCTACACCTTC CASTPTGSNYGYTF - TRBD1 TRBJ1-2 TRBV5-1
TGTGCCAGCACCCCGCGGGGACTAGCGGGAGTGGATGAGCAGTTCTTC CASTPRGLAGVDEQFF - TRBD2 TRBJ2-1 TRBV7-2
TGTGCCAGTAGTATAGAGACAGGGTCTGGGAACACTGAAGCTTTCTTT CASSIETGSGNTEAFF - TRBD1 TRBJ1-1 TRBV19
TGTGCCAGCAGTACCCACAGGGGGCTAGGTGAAAAACTGTTTTTT CASSTHRGLGEKLFF - TRBD1 TRBJ1-4 TRBV28
TGCGCCAGCAGTCGGTTTCGGGACCTACACAGTTCACGCCATTCACCCCTCCACTTT CASSRFRDLHSSRHSPLHF - - TRBJ1-6 TRBV23-1
TGCAGTGCTCCCTCTTGGGAGACCCAGTACTTC CSAPSWETQYF - - TRBJ2-5 TRBV20-1
TGCGCCAGCAGCCTTTGGGGCAGCGGGGCTTTGGATACGCAGTATTTT CASSLWGSGALDTQYF - TRBD2 TRBJ2-3 TRBV5-1